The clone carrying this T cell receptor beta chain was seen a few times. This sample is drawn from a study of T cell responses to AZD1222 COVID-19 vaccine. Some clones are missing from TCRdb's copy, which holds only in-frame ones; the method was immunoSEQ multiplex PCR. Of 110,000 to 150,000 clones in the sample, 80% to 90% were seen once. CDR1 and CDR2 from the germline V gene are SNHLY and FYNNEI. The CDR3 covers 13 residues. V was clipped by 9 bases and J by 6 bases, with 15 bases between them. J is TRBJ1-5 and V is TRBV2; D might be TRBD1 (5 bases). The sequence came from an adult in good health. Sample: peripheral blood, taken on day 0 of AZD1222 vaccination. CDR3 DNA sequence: TGTGCCAGAGGGGCAGGGAACCGTCAGCCCCAGCATTTT. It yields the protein CARGAGNRQPQHF.